Each of the 2 T cell receptor beta chains below was sequenced from the same sample in a study of CD8+CD57+ T cells in acquired aplastic anemia. Both TCR beta VDJ combination and CDR3 sequence profiling were carried out. Genomic DNA was the template for this profiling. In TCRdb, the reads were re-called with MiXCR into one record per CDR3 protein. The sample holds some 290,000 distinct CDR3 sequences, 56% seen once. The sequencing input was sorted CD4+, CD8+, or CD8+CD57+ T cells (not recorded which) from PBMCs. The source is a human donor with severe aplastic anemia or a healthy control (not recorded which).

The CDR3 DNA reads TGTGCCAGCAGCGCGCGGGGGGGCTTGGTCGGGAACACTGAAGCTTTCTTT. Its translation is CASSARGGLVGNTEAFF. The gene calls are TRBV9 and TRBJ1-1; maybe TRBD1 (6 bases). CDR3 length: 17 amino acids. Germline CDR1 is SGDLS and CDR2 is YYNGEE. With 3 bases removed from V and 1 base from J, the gap between germline ends came to 19 bases.

The count of this clonotype is one. V and J are TRBV7-9 and TRBJ1-3; 10 bases line up with TRBD1. Germline CDR1 and CDR2: SEHNR and FQNEAQ (reference sequence). V lost 5 bases to trimming and J lost 1 base; unmatched junction nucleotides: 2. The CDR3 runs to 15 residues. The CDR3 sequence: CASSKGQGSGNTIYF. CDR3 DNA: TGTGCCAGCAGCAAGGGACAGGGGTCTGGAAACACCATATATTTT.